This T cell receptor (beta chain) was documented in a study of beta chain features in type 1 diabetes. Overall study: Across all samples, approximately 110,000,000 sorted cells were examined. Study conclusions and caveats: In the patient group, naive, central memory and Treg TCRB repertoires seemed more alike than in the healthy donor group.

Trimming removed 2 bases from V and 5 bases from J, with 16 bases in between. The length of the CDR3 is 15 residues. Germline assignment: CDR1 SGHRS and CDR2 YFSETQ. In the case of this clone: Its antigen remains unknown.

Expressed TCRB transcripts got sequenced, as all isolated RNA was reverse transcribed. Sequencing used immunoSEQ multiplex PCR; TCRdb keeps in-frame clones, though not all of them. The sample contains some 900,000 clones, around a sixth of which appear only once. The chain combines TRBV5-1 with TRBJ2-5; D uncertain. The sequenced material came from naive CD4+ T cells from blood. This TCR came from a woman aged 18-29 years in good health. The CDR3 is CASSFTLEVGETQYF. The CDR3 DNA sequence: TGCGCCAGCAGCTTTACGCTAGAGGTCGGGGAGACCCAGTACTTC.